This T cell receptor (beta chain) was captured by sequencing in a study of T cell repertoires in cytomegalovirus infection. Looking at the study overall: Public TCR beta signatures marked donors with CMV infection and the matching HLA.

TCRdb itself ran the reads through MiXCR, one entry per CDR3 protein. Of over 300,000 distinct CDR3 sequences listed, 15% to 20% are singletons. Study-wide results and limits: The cumulative frequency of public TCR beta families distinguished individuals who carried CMV together with the relevant HLA. Predominance within the ex vivo response was attributable to HLA-C-restricted CMV-specific TCR beta clonotypes.

Ten or more counts support this clonotype. What it recognizes is unknown. The V end was cut by 5 bases, the J end by 0 bases, with 20 bases between. Germline V gene data show CDR1 as SEHNR and CDR2 as FQNEAQ (reference sequence). This CDR3 has 17 amino acids. The sequencing sample was made of PBMCs. The rearrangement joins TRBV7-9 to TRBJ2-7; a weak D match, TRBD2 (6 bases). The receptor's source is a human donor in good health (CMV status not recorded). Some clones in this sample may be carry-over from other donors' samples. The CDR3 DNA reads TGTGCCAGCAGCCCAGCGGTCCCCCAGGACTACTCCTACGAGCAGTACTTC. It translates to CASSPAVPQDYSYEQYF.